A selection of T cell receptor beta chains follows, all from one sample in a study of blood T cell repertoires in COVID-19. Assay: immunoSEQ multiplex PCR; the TCRdb copy retains only in-frame clones and omits some. The data show 100,000 to 150,000 clones, approximately 87% seen once. Sequences were obtained from peripheral blood. The origin of the receptors is a man in his sixties or seventies with active COVID-19. CDR3s include the opening cysteine and the closing phenylalanine or tryptophan. A D gene is named only where the DNA matches it firmly. Some rows mark clone size as missing; the rest say once, few, many or name a class of expanded clone.

D	V	J	size	CDR3	DNA
NA	TRBV6-2/TRBV6-3	TRBJ1-4	NA	CASSREAFEKLFF	TGTGCCAGCAGCCGCGAGGCCTTTGAAAAACTGTTTTTT
NA	TRBV10-3	TRBJ1-2	NA	CAISLEGEIGYTF	TGTGCCATCAGCCTTGAGGGGGAGATTGGCTACACCTTC
NA	TRBV7-9	TRBJ1-5	NA	CASSVRGSNQPQHF	TGTGCCAGCAGCGTCAGGGGAAGCAATCAGCCCCAGCATTTT
TRBD1	TRBV5-1	TRBJ1-1	NA	CASRPTGQNTEAFF	TGCGCCAGCAGACCGACAGGGCAGAACACTGAAGCTTTCTTT
NA	TRBV9	TRBJ1-1	NA	CASSPTGRNTEAFF	TGTGCCAGCAGCCCAACAGGGCGGAACACTGAAGCTTTCTTT
TRBD2	TRBV7-3	TRBJ2-1	NA	CASSPSGTRNEQFF	TGTGCCAGCAGTCCTTCCGGGACTAGGAATGAGCAGTTCTTC
NA	TRBV18	TRBJ2-7	NA	CASSSDRSYEQYF	TGTGCCAGCTCCTCCGACAGGTCTTACGAGCAGTACTTC
NA	TRBV5-3	TRBJ1-6	few	CARSATLASPLHF	TGTGCCAGAAGCGCCACGCTAGCCTCACCCCTCCACTTT
NA	TRBV2	TRBJ1-2	NA	CASSGQAPGYTF	TGTGCCAGCAGTGGGCAGGCGCCGGGCTACACCTTC
NA	TRBV9	TRBJ2-5	NA	CASSVAAGKETQYF	TGTGCCAGCAGCGTAGCGGCAGGGAAAGAGACCCAGTACTTC
TRBD2	TRBV4-2	TRBJ2-3	NA	CASSQGSGISGSRYEDTQYF	TGTGCCAGCAGCCAAGGATCCGGGATTAGCGGGAGCCGCTACGAGGATACGCAGTATTTT
TRBD1	TRBV28	TRBJ1-3	NA	CASSGGTGAPLYGNTIYF	TGTGCCAGCAGTGGAGGGACAGGGGCCCCTCTGTATGGAAACACCATATATTTT
TRBD1	TRBV7-9	TRBJ2-7	NA	CASSPRDRGGNEQYF	TGTGCCAGCAGCCCCAGGGACAGGGGGGGTAACGAGCAGTACTTC
TRBD2	TRBV5-1	TRBJ2-5	once	CASSTTSGQETQYF	TGCGCCAGCAGCACGACTAGCGGACAAGAGACCCAGTACTTC
NA	TRBV11-2	TRBJ2-5	NA	CASSPGVETQYF	TGTGCCAGCAGCCCGGGGGTAGAGACCCAGTACTTC
NA	TRBV28	TRBJ1-1	NA	CASSLVQGTMNTEAFF	TGTGCCAGCAGTTTAGTTCAGGGGACTATGAATACTGAAGCTTTCTTT
TRBD2	TRBV5-4	TRBJ2-7	NA	CASSKTSGGTSYEQYF	TGTGCCAGCAGCAAAACTAGCGGGGGGACTTCCTACGAGCAGTACTTC
NA	TRBV11-2	TRBJ1-1	NA	CASSPQENTEAFF	TGTGCCAGCAGCCCTCAGGAAAACACTGAAGCTTTCTTT
NA	TRBV5-4	TRBJ2-3	NA	CASSLFRGSTDTQYF	TGTGCCAGCAGCTTGTTCCGGGGTAGCACAGATACGCAGTATTTT
TRBD1	TRBV20-1	TRBJ1-1	NA	CSATGGTEAFF	TGCAGTGCTACAGGGGGGACTGAAGCTTTCTTT
NA	TRBV7-2	TRBJ1-1	once	CASSLTRNTEAFF	TGTGCCAGCAGCTTAACGCGCAACACTGAAGCTTTCTTT
TRBD2	TRBV7-3	TRBJ2-5	NA	CASSLGGTSSQTQYF	TGTGCCAGCAGCTTAGGGGGGACTAGCAGTCAGACCCAGTACTTC
TRBD2	TRBV3-1/TRBV3-2	TRBJ2-1	NA	CASSPNSVLAVSYNEQFF	TGTGCCAGCAGCCCAAATTCAGTACTAGCGGTCTCCTACAATGAGCAGTTCTTC
TRBD1	TRBV6-5	TRBJ2-7	few	CASNNGQGGTYEQYF	TGTGCCAGCAATAACGGACAGGGTGGCACCTACGAGCAGTACTTC
NA	TRBV7-9	TRBJ2-7	NA	CASSLAGTPWEQYF	TGTGCCAGCAGCTTAGCCGGGACTCCGTGGGAGCAGTACTTC
TRBD2	TRBV6-6	TRBJ2-1	NA	CASRGLAGSYSEQFF	TGTGCCAGCAGAGGACTAGCGGGAAGTTATAGTGAGCAGTTCTTC
NA	TRBV5-4	TRBJ1-6	NA	CASTKQGPHTNSPLHF	TGTGCCAGCACAAAACAGGGCCCCCACACTAATTCACCCCTCCACTTT
TRBD1	TRBV7-9	TRBJ1-4	NA	CASSSGQGIEKLFF	TGTGCCAGCAGCTCGGGACAGGGGATTGAAAAACTGTTTTTT
NA	TRBV5-4	TRBJ2-5	NA	CASSLVSSYRETQYF	TGTGCCAGCAGCTTGGTATCATCTTACCGGGAGACCCAGTACTTC
NA	TRBV18	TRBJ2-1	NA	CASSSPVEDRVREQFF	TGTGCCAGCTCCTCCCCTGTGGAGGACCGGGTTCGCGAGCAGTTCTTC
NA	TRBV7-9	TRBJ2-5	NA	CASSQRGKETQYF	TGTGCCAGCAGCCAACGGGGAAAAGAGACCCAGTACTTC
NA	TRBV5-5	TRBJ2-7	few	CASSPNALDRLAYEQYF	TGTGCCAGCAGCCCTAACGCTCTAGACAGGCTAGCCTACGAGCAGTACTTC
TRBD2	TRBV7-2	TRBJ2-5	NA	CASSHSGSSGQETQYF	TGTGCCAGCAGTCATAGCGGGAGTTCCGGCCAAGAGACCCAGTACTTC
TRBD1	TRBV19	TRBJ2-5	NA	CASSRRTGGVGETQYF	TGTGCCAGTAGTAGAAGGACAGGGGGCGTCGGAGAGACCCAGTACTTC
TRBD1	TRBV7-2	TRBJ2-3	NA	CASSTRTGEDHGAQYF	TGTGCCAGCAGCACCCGGACAGGAGAGGATCATGGGGCGCAGTATTTT
NA	TRBV19	TRBJ2-5	NA	CASSLETQYF	TGTGCCAGTAGTCTTGAGACCCAGTACTTC
NA	TRBV5-6	TRBJ2-3	once	CASSFRTTSMHTQYF	TGTGCCAGCAGCTTCCGGACTACCTCAATGCATACGCAGTATTTT